This TCR beta chain was captured in a study of tumor-infiltrating lymphocytes in localized non-small cell lung cancer (dated by TCRdb to the early 2020s). Broadly, across the study: The cohort included patients whose samples were collected after neoadjuvant chemotherapy, as well as both smokers and never-smokers and several histologies. From each patient came resected tumor tissue plus uninvolved lung tissue from that same patient, and the uninvolved lung tissue was described as non-adjacent to the tumor. Flow cytometry, multiplex immunofluorescence, RNA-seq, exome sequencing and proteomics were applied to the same patients as TCR sequencing, which was one of several integrated assays. The overall ICON cohort comprised 150 surgical patients with localized non-small cell lung cancer whose tumors were resected. For around 57 patients, immunoSEQ T-cell fraction was compared between paired tumor and uninvolved lung. Results the study describes overall, beyond this receptor: Since assay coverage differed from patient to patient depending on how much tissue was available, TCR sequencing was done for only a subset of the cohort. In line with immunofluorescence CD3 counts, TCRbeta sequencing supported higher T cell infiltration in tumors compared with uninvolved lung tissue. TCR-derived T-cell fraction did not differ between the flow cytometry-defined immunotypes IM1 (good prognosis) and IM2 (poor prognosis). Because different pieces of the same tissue were used for different assays, technical variation could not be separated from intratumor heterogeneity. No association of tumor T-cell fraction from TCR sequencing with recurrence-free survival was found (p = 0.61).

The T-cell fraction in tumor and uninvolved lung tissue was provided by TCR sequencing with the immunoSEQ assay. On the study's bioinformatics: For survival analysis, patients were split into high (upper tertile) and low (lower two tertiles) T-cell fraction groups and compared by log-rank test. A signed-rank test was used to test differences in T-cell fraction between paired tumor and uninvolved lung samples. TCRdb provides this immuneACCESS table in a form limited to in-frame rearrangements. Some clones are lacking; in checked studies, under half of them reflect an unresolved V gene, and why the rest are absent is not known. V and J calls and clone size come straight from that table; D and trimming were deduced from the DNA. The sample contains approximately 9,900 clones, 70% to 75% of them found a single time. The ten largest clones take up around 21% of the sample. As to this clone: Its antigen remains unidentified. Base qualities are missing; no much larger clone stands one base away.

The first patient joined ICON in early 2016, and enrollment wrapped up when the last patient was enrolled in the second half of 2018. From a subcohort of 70 to 85 patients, fresh tumor and matched uninvolved tissue were collected for in-depth immune analyses, including TCR sequencing. No cell sorting was done, and TCR sequencing was instead run on DNA isolated from bulk tissue. The junction carries 9 bases between V and J, which are trimmed by 1 base and 3 bases respectively. As encoded in the germline V gene, CDR1 is SGHDN while CDR2 is FVKESK. Measured from the cysteine to the phenylalanine, the CDR3 is 14 residues long. Only the CDR3 portion is preserved as DNA: 42 bases, with reading frame beginning at the first base.

Material: lung tumor tissue. The chain couples TRBV14 to TRBJ1-1, with a tentative D gene TRBD1 over 5 matching bases. The receptor was derived from a human donor with non-small cell lung cancer. The DNA sequence is as follows: TGTGCCAGCAGCCAAGGTTGGGGGGACACTGAAGCTTTCTTT. Its protein is CASSQGWGDTEAFF.